This passage covers 21 T cell receptor beta chains from one sample sequenced in a study of cytomegalovirus exposure and HLA in healthy donors. TCRdb's table, derived via immunoSEQ multiplex PCR, lists solely in-frame clones and lacks some. Here the sample spans about 330,000 clones, approximately 90% being singletons. The material sequenced was PBMCs. All receptors derive from a woman in her 30s in good health and CMV-seropositive.

This chain uses TRBV4-2 with TRBJ2-7; 9 bases match TRBD1. Germline assignment: CDR1 LGHNA and CDR2 YNFKEQ. With V trimmed by 0 bases and J by 4 bases, 4 bases remained unmatched. The CDR3 totals 15 residues. CDR3 sequence: CASSQDPGQGYEQYF. CDR3 sequence (DNA): TGTGCCAGCAGCCAAGATCCGGGACAGGGTTACGAGCAGTACTTC.

The chain carries TRBV29-1 and TRBJ1-2, with D uncertain. The CDR3 runs 13 residues. Trimming removed 1 base at V and 8 bases at J, with 14 bases between. Germline V gene lookup returns CDR1 SQVTM and CDR2 ANQGSEA. The CDR3 DNA is TGCAGCGTTGAAGCTCCGGTGACTGGAGGCTACACCTTC. Its translation is CSVEAPVTGGYTF.

The rearrangement joins TRBV19 to TRBJ1-5; the D gene is possibly TRBD1 (6 bases). This CDR3 has 15 residues. Germline lookup yields CDR1 LNHDA and CDR2 SQIVND (reference sequence). Trimming shortened V by 9 bases and J by 2 bases, and 17 bases separated the two germline ends. The CDR3 protein is CASLSGGPGNQPQHF. Here the CDR3 DNA reads TGTGCCAGCTTGAGCGGGGGGCCGGGCAATCAGCCCCAGCATTTT.

V is TRBV5-1 and J is TRBJ2-7; 10 bases line up with TRBD1. Per the germline V gene, CDR1 is SGHRS and CDR2 is YFSETQ. This CDR3 spans 14 amino acids. The V and J ends lost 2 bases and 3 bases, in that order; junction bases with no gene match: 2. The CDR3, as DNA: TGCGCCAGCAGCTTAGGGACAGGGGTCTACGAGCAGTACTTC. Its translation is CASSLGTGVYEQYF.

V is TRBV29-1 and J is TRBJ2-7; 9 bases are shared with TRBD1. The CDR3 contains 13 residues. V shed 5 bases, J shed 6 bases, and the junction held 8 bases outside the gene matches. The germline V gene encodes CDR1 SQVTM and CDR2 ANQGSEA. CDR3 in amino acids: CSVSGTGLFEQYF. As DNA, the CDR3 is TGCAGCGTTTCCGGGACAGGGCTATTCGAGCAGTACTTC.

The CDR3 bases are TGTGCCTGGAGTGTACCTACTAGCGGTAACTACGAGCAGTACTTC. Its protein is CAWSVPTSGNYEQYF. This rearrangement joins TRBV30 to TRBJ2-7; 8 positions agree with TRBD2. Losses at the gene ends were 0 bases for V and 3 bases for J; bases not matched to a gene: 7. Per the germline V gene, CDR1 is GTSNPN and CDR2 is SVGIG (reference sequence). The CDR3 extends over 15 amino acids.

The rearrangement joins TRBV28 to TRBJ2-3, with TRBD2 identical over 9 bases. V shed 7 bases, J shed 3 bases, and the junction held 8 bases outside the gene matches. The CDR3 runs 15 residues. Germline CDR1 is MDHEN and CDR2 is SYDVKM. CDR3 loop: CASTSLAGRTDTQYF. The CDR3 DNA follows: TGTGCCAGCACCAGTCTAGCGGGAAGAACAGATACGCAGTATTTT.

V is TRBV27 and J is TRBJ1-3; D ambiguous. The V and J ends lost 3 bases and 0 bases respectively, with 6 bases between them. The CDR3 is 14 residues long. Germline CDR1 reads MNHEY; CDR2 reads SMNVEV (reference sequence). This CDR3 is CASSLSSSGNTIYF. CDR3 bases: TGTGCCAGCAGTTTGAGCAGCTCTGGAAACACCATATATTTT.

The chain uses TRBV27 and TRBJ2-7, with TRBD2 identical over 12 bases. This CDR3 has 16 amino acids. Germline values: CDR1 MNHEY, CDR2 SMNVEV (reference sequence). Trimming took 2 bases from V and 7 from J; bases not matched to a gene: 9. CDR3 DNA: TGTGCCAGCAGTTTAGGCCTAGCGGGGGGGCGTGGGGAGCAGTACTTC. It specifies CASSLGLAGGRGEQYF.

The chain combines TRBV5-1 with TRBJ2-3, with TRBD2 matching over 10 bases. Losses at the gene ends were 4 bases for V and 0 bases for J; bases not matched to a gene: 11. The CDR3 runs to 18 residues. The V gene's germline CDR1 is SGHRS and CDR2 YFSETQ. The CDR3 sequence is CASSPSGSSRTSTDTQYF. In nucleotides, the CDR3 is TGCGCCAGCAGCCCTAGCGGGAGTAGTAGGACTAGCACAGATACGCAGTATTTT.

The chain has TRBV2 and TRBJ1-1; possible D gene TRBD1, 5 bases. CDR1 is SNHLY, CDR2 FYNNEI, per germline. Trimming cost V 5 bases and J 1 base, with 14 bases left between them. There are 15 residues in the CDR3. The CDR3 is CASSKKVRENTEAFF. The CDR3 DNA is TGTGCCAGCAGTAAGAAGGTCAGGGAGAACACTGAAGCTTTCTTT.

This chain links TRBV30 with TRBJ1-1, with TRBD1 as a possible D gene (6 bases). CDR1 and CDR2 (germline): GTSNPN, SVGIG (reference sequence). V shed 2 bases and J shed 1 base, with 11 bases lying between them. The CDR3 spans 14 residues. The CDR3 bases are TGTGCCTGGAGTTGGAGGGGGAGGAACACTGAAGCTTTCTTT. Protein: CAWSWRGRNTEAFF.

CDR3 in amino acids: CASSAPGLEAYEQYF. The CDR3 DNA reads as TGTGCCAGCAGTGCCCCGGGACTAGAAGCCTACGAGCAGTACTTC. The V gene is TRBV28, the J gene TRBJ2-7; TRBD2 agrees at 8 bases. Germline CDR1 is MDHEN and CDR2 is SYDVKM. V shed 5 bases, J shed 2 bases, and the junction held 8 bases outside the gene matches. This CDR3 comprises 15 residues.

The rearrangement uses TRBV28 and TRBJ1-5, with 8 bases aligning to TRBD1. Germline V lookup: CDR1 MDHEN, CDR2 SYDVKM. V trimming: 10 bases; J trimming: 6 bases; junction bases outside the gene matches: 8. This CDR3 contains 13 residues. This CDR3 reads CATLDRALQPQHF. Here the CDR3 DNA reads TGTGCCACCTTGGACAGGGCTCTTCAGCCCCAGCATTTT.

The V gene is TRBV5-6, the J gene TRBJ2-7; 10 bases are shared with TRBD1. The length of the CDR3 is 14 residues. Germline values: CDR1 SGHDT, CDR2 YYEEEE. The V gene end was trimmed by 4 bases and the J gene end by 3 bases; junction bases not matched to a gene: 4. The CDR3 DNA reads TGTGCCAGCAGCGTCGGGACAGGGGTCTACGAGCAGTACTTC. Its protein product is CASSVGTGVYEQYF. Supplemented by reference TRBV5-6 and TRBJ2-7, the full variable domain reads DAGVTQSPTHLIKTRGQQVTLRCSPKSGHDTVSWYQQALGQGPQFIFQYYEEEERQRGNFPDRFSGHQFPNYSSELNVNALLLGDSALYLCASSVGTGVYEQYFGPGTRLTVT.

The J gene is TRBJ2-7, the V gene TRBV27; 8 positions match TRBD2. The trim removed 2 bases at V and 6 bases at J, leaving 6 bases unmatched. The CDR3 runs 14 residues. CDR1 is MNHEY, CDR2 SMNVEV, per germline (reference sequence). CDR3 sequence (DNA): TGTGCCAGCAGTTTAGACGGGGGGGGTGTCGAGCAGTACTTC. Encoded protein: CASSLDGGGVEQYF.

V usage is TRBV30 and J usage is TRBJ2-5, with D possibly TRBD1 on 5 matching bases. V was clipped by 0 bases and J by 5 bases, with 16 bases between them. The germline V gene encodes CDR1 GTSNPN and CDR2 SVGIG (reference sequence). CDR3 length: 15 residues. The CDR3 nucleotides are TGTGCCTGGAGTGTAGTCCAGGGCTTGACGGAGACCCAGTACTTC. Amino acids: CAWSVVQGLTETQYF.

In this sample, this clone turned up once. This sequence joins TRBV28 and TRBJ1-6; a weak D match, TRBD1 (6 bases). The CDR3 extends over 15 amino acids. Germline CDR1 MDHEN, CDR2 SYDVKM. V was clipped by 4 bases and J by 7 bases, with 14 bases between them. The CDR3 spells CASSSSGGPNSPLHF. CDR3 in DNA: TGTGCCAGCAGTTCCTCCGGGGGCCCCAATTCACCCCTCCACTTT.

The chain has TRBV7-3 and TRBJ1-2; 9 bases map to TRBD1. The V segment lost 0 bases and the J segment 9 bases; nucleotides outside the gene matches: 8. The CDR3 consists of 15 residues. In germline, CDR1 is SGHTA, CDR2 FQGTGA. The CDR3 spells CASSLTGTGSYRYTF. The CDR3 DNA reads as TGTGCCAGCAGCTTAACTGGGACAGGGTCGTATCGCTACACCTTC.

The CDR3 DNA is TGTGCCAGCAGCCAAGACCCTCTAGCGGGGGGGCCTAACACCGGGGAGCTGTTTTTT. Translating it yields CASSQDPLAGGPNTGELFF. The chain recombines TRBV4-2 with TRBJ2-2, with 12 bases identical to TRBD2. The CDR3 spans 19 residues. V lost 0 bases, J lost 2 bases, and 7 bases stayed unmatched. Germline V gene sequence: CDR1 LGHNA, CDR2 YNFKEQ.

The gene calls are TRBV19 and TRBJ1-2; TRBD1 might be the D (6 bases). The CDR3 is 12 residues long. Trimming left V 5 bases short and J 8 bases short, with 12 bases between. Germline V gene sequence: CDR1 LNHDA, CDR2 SQIVND (reference sequence). As DNA, the CDR3 is TGTGCCAGTAGTTTTGGCGGGGGCGGCTACACCTTC. Its protein product is CASSFGGGGYTF.